Below, 7 T cell receptor beta chains from the same sample are listed, as sequenced in a study of neoadjuvant nivolumab and ipilimumab in lung cancer. TCRdb's table, derived via immunoSEQ multiplex PCR, lists solely in-frame clones and lacks some. In the table there are roughly 20,000 clones, 75% to 90% of which are singletons. Material: peripheral blood, obtained before neoadjuvant nivolumab, alone or with ipilimumab. Every receptor here comes from an adult with non-small cell lung cancer.

This clone appeared a single time. CDR3 DNA: TGCGCCAGCAGCCCCCAGGGGACAGGCGGCACCGGGGAGCTGTTTTTT. This translates into CASSPQGTGGTGELFF. The genes are TRBV5-1 and TRBJ2-2; 8 bases line up with TRBD1. Germline V lookup: CDR1 SGHRS, CDR2 YFSETQ. The CDR3 runs 16 residues. With 4 bases clipped from V and 4 bases from J, the junction kept 9 bases outside the gene matches. Looking up the rest from reference TRBV5-1 and TRBJ2-2 gives the full variable domain: KAGVTQTPRYLIKTRGQQVTLSCSPISGHRSVSWYQQTPGQGLQFLFEYFSETQRNKGNFPGRFSGRQFSNSRSEMNVSTLELGDSALYLCASSPQGTGGTGELFFGEGSRLTVL.

The gene calls are TRBV7-9 and TRBJ2-3; no clear D. The CDR3 sequence is 15 residues long. The V end was cut by 5 bases, the J end by 1 base, with 13 bases between. Germline values: CDR1 SEHNR, CDR2 FQNEAQ (reference sequence). The CDR3 sequence: CASSPSALGTDTQYF. The CDR3 DNA is TGTGCCAGCAGCCCTTCCGCACTGGGCACAGATACGCAGTATTTT.

This sequence joins TRBV19 and TRBJ1-2, with D hard to call. V was pared by 7 bases and J by 2 bases, with 8 bases between. This CDR3 is 12 amino acids long. Germline CDR1 and CDR2: LNHDA and SQIVND (reference sequence). In nucleotides, the CDR3 is TGTGCCAGTACCCCATCCAACTATGGCTACACCTTC. Protein: CASTPSNYGYTF.

V and J are TRBV14 and TRBJ1-2; weak D call: TRBD1 (6 bases). Between the trimmed V and J ends, which lost 3 bases and 4 bases, there was a span of 24 bases. Per germline, CDR1 SGHDN and CDR2 FVKESK. This CDR3 comprises 18 residues. DNA for the CDR3: TGTGCCAGCAGCCACAACCCTCCCTTATCCAGGGGATCCTATGGCTACACCTTC. Encoded protein: CASSHNPPLSRGSYGYTF.

The CDR3 DNA reads TGTGCCAGCAGCATGACTAGTGATGGTGAGCAGTTCTTC. Translated, it gives CASSMTSDGEQFF. The chain recombines TRBV7-3 with TRBJ2-1, with D tentatively TRBD2 (6 bases). Germline V CDR1 and CDR2: SGHTA, FQGTGA. Trimming left V 5 bases short and J 9 bases short, with 14 bases between. There are 13 residues in the CDR3.

The chain couples TRBV11-1 to TRBJ1-1; D unresolved. V dropped 2 bases and J dropped 6 bases, with 13 bases sitting between them. Germline values: CDR1 SGHAT, CDR2 FQDESV (reference sequence). The CDR3 has 14 amino acids. The CDR3 loop is CASSLLRESSEAFF. Written as DNA, the CDR3 is TGTGCCAGCAGCTTACTTCGGGAGTCTTCTGAAGCTTTCTTT. The entire variable domain, with the rest obtained from reference TRBV11-1 and TRBJ1-1, is as follows: EAEVAQSPRYKITEKSQAVAFWCDPISGHATLYWYRQILGQGPELLVQFQDESVVDDSQLPKDRFSAERLKGVDSTLKIQPAELGDSAMYLCASSLLRESSEAFFGQGTRLTVV.

This clone has more than one count but fewer than ten. The V and J genes are TRBV29-1 and TRBJ2-3, with D perhaps matching TRBD2 (5 bases). Germline V gene sequence: CDR1 SQVTM, CDR2 ANQGSEA. The CDR3 spans 16 residues. The ends were cut back, 0 bases at V and 0 bases at J, with 13 bases in the middle. CDR3: CSVEDRGFSSTDTQYF. CDR3 sequence (DNA): TGCAGCGTTGAAGATCGGGGATTTTCTAGCACAGATACGCAGTATTTT.